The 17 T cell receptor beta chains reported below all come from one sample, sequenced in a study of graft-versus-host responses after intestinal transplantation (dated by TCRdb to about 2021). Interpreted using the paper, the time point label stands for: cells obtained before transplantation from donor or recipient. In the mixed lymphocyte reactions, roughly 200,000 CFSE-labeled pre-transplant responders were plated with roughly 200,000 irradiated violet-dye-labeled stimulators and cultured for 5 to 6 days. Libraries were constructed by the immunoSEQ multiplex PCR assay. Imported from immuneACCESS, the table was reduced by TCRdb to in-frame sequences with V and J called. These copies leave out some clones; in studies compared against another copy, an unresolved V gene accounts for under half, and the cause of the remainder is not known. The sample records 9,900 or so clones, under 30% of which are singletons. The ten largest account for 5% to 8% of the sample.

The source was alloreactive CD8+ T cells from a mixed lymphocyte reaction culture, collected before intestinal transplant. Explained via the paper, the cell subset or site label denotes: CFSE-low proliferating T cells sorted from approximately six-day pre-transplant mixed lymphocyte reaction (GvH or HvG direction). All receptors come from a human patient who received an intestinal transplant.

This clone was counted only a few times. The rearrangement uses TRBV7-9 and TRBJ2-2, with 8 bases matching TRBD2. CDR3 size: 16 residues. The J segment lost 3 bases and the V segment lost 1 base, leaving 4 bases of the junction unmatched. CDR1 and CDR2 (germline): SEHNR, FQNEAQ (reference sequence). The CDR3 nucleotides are TGTGCCAGCAGCTTAGGGGTAGCGGGATACACCGGGGAGCTGTTTTTT. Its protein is CASSLGVAGYTGELFF.

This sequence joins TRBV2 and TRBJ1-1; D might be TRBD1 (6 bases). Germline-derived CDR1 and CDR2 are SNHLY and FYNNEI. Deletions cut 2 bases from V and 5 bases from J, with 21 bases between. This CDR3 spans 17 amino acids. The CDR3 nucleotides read TGTGCCAGCAGTGAAAATTCGGACAGCCCGTTAGATACTGAAGCTTTCTTT. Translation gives CASSENSDSPLDTEAFF.

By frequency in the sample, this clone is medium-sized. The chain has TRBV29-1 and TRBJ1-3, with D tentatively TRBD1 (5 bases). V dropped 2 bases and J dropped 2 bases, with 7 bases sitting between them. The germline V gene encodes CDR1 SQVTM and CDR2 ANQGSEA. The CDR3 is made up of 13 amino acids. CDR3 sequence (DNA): TGCAGCGTTGAATCGGGGGCTGGAAACACCATATATTTT. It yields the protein CSVESGAGNTIYF.

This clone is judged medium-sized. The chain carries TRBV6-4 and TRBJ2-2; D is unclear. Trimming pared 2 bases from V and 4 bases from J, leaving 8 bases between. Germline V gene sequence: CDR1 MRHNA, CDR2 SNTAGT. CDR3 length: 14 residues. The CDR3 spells CASSDDTFTGELFF. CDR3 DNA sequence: TGTGCCAGCAGTGACGACACCTTCACCGGGGAGCTGTTTTTT.

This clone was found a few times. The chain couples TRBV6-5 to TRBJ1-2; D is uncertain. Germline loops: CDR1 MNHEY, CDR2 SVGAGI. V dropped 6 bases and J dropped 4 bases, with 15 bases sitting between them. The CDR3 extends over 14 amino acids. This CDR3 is CASSRGRRLYGYTF. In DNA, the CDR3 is TGTGCCAGCAGCCGCGGGAGGCGGCTCTATGGCTACACCTTC.

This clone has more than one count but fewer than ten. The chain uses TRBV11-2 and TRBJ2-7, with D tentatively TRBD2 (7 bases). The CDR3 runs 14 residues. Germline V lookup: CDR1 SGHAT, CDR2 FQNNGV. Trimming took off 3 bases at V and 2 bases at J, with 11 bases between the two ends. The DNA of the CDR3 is TGTGCCAGCAGCTTTGGGGGGGGCCCCTACGAGCAGTACTTC. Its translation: CASSFGGGPYEQYF.

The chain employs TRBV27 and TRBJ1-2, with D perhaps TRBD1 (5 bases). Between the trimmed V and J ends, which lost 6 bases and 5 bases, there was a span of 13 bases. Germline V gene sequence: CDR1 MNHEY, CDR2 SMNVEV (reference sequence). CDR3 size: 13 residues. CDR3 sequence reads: CASSFSGQYGYTF. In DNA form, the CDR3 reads TGTGCCAGCAGCTTCTCCGGACAATATGGCTACACCTTC.

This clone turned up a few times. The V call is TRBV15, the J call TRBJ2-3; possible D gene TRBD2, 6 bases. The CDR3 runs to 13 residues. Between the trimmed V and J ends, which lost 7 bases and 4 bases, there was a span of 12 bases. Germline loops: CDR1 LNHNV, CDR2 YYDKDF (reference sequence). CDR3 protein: CATTPGLADTQYF. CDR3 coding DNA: TGTGCCACCACCCCGGGACTTGCAGATACGCAGTATTTT. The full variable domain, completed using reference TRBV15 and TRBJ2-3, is DAMVIQNPRYQVTQFGKPVTLSCSQTLNHNVMYWYQQKSSQAPKLLFHYYDKDFNNEADTPDNFQSRRPNTSFCFLDIRSPGLGDTAMYLCATTPGLADTQYFGPGTRLTVL.

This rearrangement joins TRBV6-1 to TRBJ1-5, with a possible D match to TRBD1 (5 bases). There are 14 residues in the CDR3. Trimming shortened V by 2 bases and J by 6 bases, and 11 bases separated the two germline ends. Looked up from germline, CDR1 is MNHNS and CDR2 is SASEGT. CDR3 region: CASSELGLGQPQHF. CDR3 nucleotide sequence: TGTGCCAGCAGTGAATTGGGGCTGGGTCAGCCCCAGCATTTT.

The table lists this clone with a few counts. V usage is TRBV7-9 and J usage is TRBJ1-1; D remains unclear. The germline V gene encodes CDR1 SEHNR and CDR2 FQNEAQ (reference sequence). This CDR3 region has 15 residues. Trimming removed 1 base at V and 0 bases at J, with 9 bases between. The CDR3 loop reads CASSLGQAMNTEAFF. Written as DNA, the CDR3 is TGTGCCAGCAGCTTAGGGCAGGCCATGAACACTGAAGCTTTCTTT.

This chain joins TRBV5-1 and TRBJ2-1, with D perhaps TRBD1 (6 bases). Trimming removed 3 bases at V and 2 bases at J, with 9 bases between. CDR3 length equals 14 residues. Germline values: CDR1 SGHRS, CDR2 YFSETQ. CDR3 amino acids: CASSSEGAYNEQFF. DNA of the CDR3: TGCGCCAGCAGCTCCGAGGGGGCCTACAATGAGCAGTTCTTC.

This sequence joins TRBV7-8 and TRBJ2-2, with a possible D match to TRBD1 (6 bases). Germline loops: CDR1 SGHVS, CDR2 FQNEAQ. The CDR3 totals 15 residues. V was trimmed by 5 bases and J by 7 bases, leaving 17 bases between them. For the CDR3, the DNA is TGTGCCAGCAGCCCACAGCAGGGGTTGAGCGGGGAGCTGTTTTTT. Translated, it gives CASSPQQGLSGELFF.

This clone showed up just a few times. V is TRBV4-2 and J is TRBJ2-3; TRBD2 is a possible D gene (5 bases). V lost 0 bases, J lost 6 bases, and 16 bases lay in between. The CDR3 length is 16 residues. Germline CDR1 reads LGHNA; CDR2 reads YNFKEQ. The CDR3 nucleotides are TGTGCCAGCAGCCAAGATCTGGCTAGCATGGCGGATACGCAGTATTTT. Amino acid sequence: CASSQDLASMADTQYF.

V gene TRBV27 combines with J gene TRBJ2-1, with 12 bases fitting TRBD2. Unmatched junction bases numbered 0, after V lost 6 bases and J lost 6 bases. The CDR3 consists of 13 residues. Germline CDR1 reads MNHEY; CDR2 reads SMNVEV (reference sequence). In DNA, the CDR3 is TGTGCCAGCAGGACTAGCGGGGGCAATGAGCAGTTCTTC. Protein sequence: CASRTSGGNEQFF.

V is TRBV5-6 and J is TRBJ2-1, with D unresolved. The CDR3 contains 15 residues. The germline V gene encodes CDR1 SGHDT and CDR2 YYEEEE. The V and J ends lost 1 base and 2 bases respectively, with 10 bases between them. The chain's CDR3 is CASSLLVTAYNEQFF. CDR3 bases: TGTGCCAGCAGCTTGTTGGTAACGGCCTACAATGAGCAGTTCTTC.

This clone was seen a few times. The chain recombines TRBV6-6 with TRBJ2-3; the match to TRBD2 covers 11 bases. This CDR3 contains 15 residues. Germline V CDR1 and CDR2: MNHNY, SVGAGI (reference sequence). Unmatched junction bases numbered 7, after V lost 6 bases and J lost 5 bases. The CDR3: CASSLTSGEVDTQYF. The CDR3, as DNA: TGTGCCAGCAGCCTGACTAGCGGGGAGGTAGATACGCAGTATTTT.

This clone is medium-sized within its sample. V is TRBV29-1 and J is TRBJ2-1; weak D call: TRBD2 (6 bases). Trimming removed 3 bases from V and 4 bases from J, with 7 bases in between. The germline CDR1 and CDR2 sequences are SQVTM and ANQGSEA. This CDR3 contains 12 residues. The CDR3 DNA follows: TGCAGCGTTGACCGGGGGTACAATGAGCAGTTCTTC. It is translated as CSVDRGYNEQFF.